This TCR beta chain is from a study of cytomegalovirus exposure and HLA in healthy donors. For the study at large: Among about 179 million T cells, an earlier analysis found roughly 100 million unique TCR beta sequences. Falling in the Caucasian-associated ancestry cluster were about four fifths of around 370 genotyped donors. Regarding the study as a whole: The study found most TCR sequences rare, yet found some public TCRs in many donors.

The study ran its PCR with 60 Vbeta and 13 Jbeta primers. Produced via immunoSEQ multiplex PCR; TCRdb's table is partial and in-frame only. The repertoire has about 140,000 clones, under 10% of them found once; the top ten carry roughly 6.4%. There are a few counts of this clone. Its antigen is unknown. Looked up from germline, CDR1 is ENHRY and CDR2 is SYGVKD. The CDR3 sequence is 12 residues long. Trimming removed 3 bases from V and 6 bases from J, with 7 bases in between. The TCR comes from a woman between 40 and 55 years old in good health and CMV-seropositive. The sequencing sample was made of PBMCs. The V call is TRBV10-3, the J call TRBJ2-3, with a tentative D call TRBD2 (6 bases). The CDR3 DNA is TGTGCCATCAGTGAACGGGGGGATACGCAGTATTTT. It encodes CAISERGDTQYF.